Following are 2 T cell receptor beta chains from one sample sequenced in a study of PD-L1 blockade in urothelial cancer. Sample time point: pretreatment peripheral blood. Only in-frame clones appear in the TCRdb table, and some are missing; sequencing was by immunoSEQ multiplex PCR. The table lists fewer than 65,000 clones, about 88% of them singletons, with more than 3% in the top ten. Sequencing used PBMCs, obtained around atezolizumab (anti-PD-L1) treatment. Source of these receptors: a man in his 70s with urothelial cancer.

The chain uses TRBV11-3 and TRBJ2-2, with 7 bases identical to TRBD2. Germline assignment: CDR1 SGHNT and CDR2 YENEEA. CDR3 size: 17 residues. The J segment lost 2 bases and the V segment lost 5 bases, leaving 11 bases of the junction unmatched. Written as DNA, the CDR3 is TGTGCCAGCAGCCGAGGGCGGGGAGGGGCAAACACCGGGGAGCTGTTTTTT. It encodes CASSRGRGGANTGELFF.

The chain joins TRBV15 to TRBJ1-1; D is undetermined. The ends were cut back, 1 base at V and 1 base at J, with 7 bases in the middle. The CDR3 covers 14 residues. The germline gives CDR1 LNHNV, CDR2 YYDKDF (reference sequence). This chain's CDR3 is CATSRGGGNTEAFF. As DNA, the CDR3 is TGTGCCACCAGCAGAGGGGGAGGGAACACTGAAGCTTTCTTT. The variable domain in full, completed from reference TRBV15 and TRBJ1-1, reads DAMVIQNPRYQVTQFGKPVTLSCSQTLNHNVMYWYQQKSSQAPKLLFHYYDKDFNNEADTPDNFQSRRPNTSFCFLDIRSPGLGDTAMYLCATSRGGGNTEAFFGQGTRLTVV.